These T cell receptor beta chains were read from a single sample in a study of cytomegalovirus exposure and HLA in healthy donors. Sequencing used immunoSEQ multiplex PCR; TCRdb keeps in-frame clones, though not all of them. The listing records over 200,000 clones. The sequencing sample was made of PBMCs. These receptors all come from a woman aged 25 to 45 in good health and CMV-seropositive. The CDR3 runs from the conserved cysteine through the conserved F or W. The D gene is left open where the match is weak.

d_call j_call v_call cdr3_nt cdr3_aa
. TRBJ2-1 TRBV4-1 TGCGCCAGCAGCCAAGAGGAGGTCAGCACTAGCTCCTACAATGAGCAGTTCTTC CASSQEEVSTSSYNEQFF
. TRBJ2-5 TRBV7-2 TGTGCCAGCAGCAAAGAGAGCCAAGAGACCCAGTACTTC CASSKESQETQYF
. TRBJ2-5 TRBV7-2 TGTGCCAGCAGCTTCGGGACTGAAGAGACCCAGTACTTC CASSFGTEETQYF
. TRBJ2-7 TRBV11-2 TGTGCCAGCAGCTTAGAGAGGGTCTTGGACTTC CASSLERVLDF
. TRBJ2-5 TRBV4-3 TGCGCCAGCAGCCAAGAGAGGGGTCAGGGGTTTGAGACCCAGTACTTC CASSQERGQGFETQYF
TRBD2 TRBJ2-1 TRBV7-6 TGTGCCAGCAGCTTAGGTCCCCCCAGCGGGGGGGCAAATGAGCAGTTCTTC CASSLGPPSGGANEQFF
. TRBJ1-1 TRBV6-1 TGTGCCAGCAGTGCGGGTATTCTCACTGAAGCTTTCTTT CASSAGILTEAFF
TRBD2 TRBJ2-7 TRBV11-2 TGTGCCAGCAGCTTAGGGACTAGCGGGAGTTACGAGCAGTACTTC CASSLGTSGSYEQYF
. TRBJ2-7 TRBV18 TGTGCCAGCTCACCACCTGCTGGGGGCGACGAGCAGTACTTC CASSPPAGGDEQYF
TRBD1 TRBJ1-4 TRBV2 TGTGCCAGCACAGGGGGCGCGGGTGGAAAACTGTTTTTT CASTGGAGGKLFF
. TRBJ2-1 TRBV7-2 TGTGCCAGCAGCACACAACCGGGCCTCGGGGATGAGCAGTTCTTC CASSTQPGLGDEQFF
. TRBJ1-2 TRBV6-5 TGTGCCAGCAGTTACGACAGCTTGGGCGGAATAACCTTC CASSYDSLGGITF
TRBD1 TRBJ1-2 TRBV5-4 TGTGCCAGCAGCTCTACAGGGGGAGGTGGCTACACCTTC CASSSTGGGGYTF
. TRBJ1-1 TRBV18 TGTGCCAGCTCACTCTCGACGGGGGACCCTGAAGCTTTCTTT CASSLSTGDPEAFF
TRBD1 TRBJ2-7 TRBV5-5 TGTGCCAGCAGCTGGGGACAGCCCCTCGACGAGCAGTACTTC CASSWGQPLDEQYF
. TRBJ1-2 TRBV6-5 TGTGCCAGCAGTTACACCCCAGGGGCCGCGTATGGCTACACCTTC CASSYTPGAAYGYTF
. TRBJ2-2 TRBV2 TGTGCCAGCAGTTATGTCCTAGCAACGACCGGGGAGCTGTTTTTT CASSYVLATTGELFF
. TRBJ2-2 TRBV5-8 TGTGCCAGCAGCACATGGGGGGAAGGCGGGGAGCTGTTTTTT CASSTWGEGGELFF
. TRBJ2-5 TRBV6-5 TGTGCCAGCAAATTCGGCAGGGAAGGGACCCAGTACTTC CASKFGREGTQYF
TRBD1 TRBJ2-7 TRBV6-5 TGTGCCAGCAGTTACTCTGTGACAGGGTCCAACGAGCAGTACTTC CASSYSVTGSNEQYF
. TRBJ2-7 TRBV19 TGTGCCAGTAGTCTCCAGGCGGGGTCCGTGCTCTACGAGCAGTACTTC CASSLQAGSVLYEQYF
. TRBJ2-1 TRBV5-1 TGCGCCAGCAGCGAGGACAGCTCCTACAATGAGCAGTTCTTC CASSEDSSYNEQFF
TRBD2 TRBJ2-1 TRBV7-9 TGTGCCAGCAGCTCGGGACTAGCGGGAGGTCCTTGGAATGAGCAGTTCTTC CASSSGLAGGPWNEQFF
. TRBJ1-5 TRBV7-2 TGTGCCAGCAGCCTCACAGGGAATCAGCCCCAGCATTTT CASSLTGNQPQHF
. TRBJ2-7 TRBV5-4 TGTGCCAGCAGCTGGGGAACAGGGAACTCCTACGAGCAGTACTTC CASSWGTGNSYEQYF
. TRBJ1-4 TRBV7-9 TGTGCCAGCAGCTTTGGTCCCGAGCCCGCTAATGAAAAACTGTTTTTT CASSFGPEPANEKLFF
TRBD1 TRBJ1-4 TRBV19 TGTGCCAGTAGTATAGGGGACAGCCTGAATGAAAAACTGTTTTTT CASSIGDSLNEKLFF
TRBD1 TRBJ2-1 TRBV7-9 TGTGCCAGCAGCTCCCGGGACAGGGCCGTCGATGAGCAGTTCTTC CASSSRDRAVDEQFF
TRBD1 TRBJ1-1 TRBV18 TGTGCCAGCTCACCCCAGGTGATCAGGGGGAAGGCTGAAGCTTTCTTT CASSPQVIRGKAEAFF
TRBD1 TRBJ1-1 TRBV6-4 TGTGCCAGCAGACCCACCACAGGGGAAACTGAAGCTTTCTTT CASRPTTGETEAFF
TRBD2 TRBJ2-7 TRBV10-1 TGCGCCAGCAGTGAGCGGATAGCGGGCTCCTACGAGCAGTACTTC CASSERIAGSYEQYF
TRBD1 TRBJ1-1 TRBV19 TGTGCCAGTAGTACAATCGGACAGGGGTTGAACACTGAAGCTTTCTTT CASSTIGQGLNTEAFF
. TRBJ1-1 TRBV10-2 TGCGCCAGCAGTGATCCGGAGGACACTGAAGCTTTCTTT CASSDPEDTEAFF
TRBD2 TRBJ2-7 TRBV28 TGTGCCAGCAGTCCACTAAGCGGGAGGGCTAACTACGAGCAGTACTTC CASSPLSGRANYEQYF
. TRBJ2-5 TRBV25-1 TGTGCCAGCAGTGAACAGGGTGTCCTGGAGACCCAGTACTTC CASSEQGVLETQYF
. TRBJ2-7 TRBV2 TGTGCCAGCAGGCGAGAGGACTACGAGCAGTACTTC CASRREDYEQYF
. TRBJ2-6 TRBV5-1 TGCGCCAGCAGCTTGGCGGGCGGGCTGGCTGGGGCCAACGTCCTGACTTTC CASSLAGGLAGANVLTF
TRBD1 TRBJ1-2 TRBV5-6 TGTGCCAGCAGCTCCAGGGGACAGGGCTACACCTTC CASSSRGQGYTF
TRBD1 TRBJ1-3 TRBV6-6 TGTGCCAGCACCAAACAGGGGGAAGGAAACACCATATATTTT CASTKQGEGNTIYF
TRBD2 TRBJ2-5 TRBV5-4 TGTGCCAGCAGCCTCGTGTTTAGCGGGAGGGCGTACGGCGAGACCCAGTACTTC CASSLVFSGRAYGETQYF
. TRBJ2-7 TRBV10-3 TGTGCCATCAGTGGTAGCCGCGGCAGCTCCTACGAGCAGTACTTC CAISGSRGSSYEQYF